This T cell receptor (beta chain) was obtained from a study of T cell responses to AZD1222 COVID-19 vaccine. The overall study: Second-dose schedules of about 4 or about 12 weeks were combined. Study-level results: Baseline serostatus was positive in only a handful of AZD1222 recipients.

Repertoires were generated with immunoSEQ multiplex PCR, while TCRdb's copy carries only in-frame clones and drops some. This table has some 55,000 clones, nearly 90% appearing once. Concerning this clone itself: The antigen is not known.

The CDR3 length is 15 residues. The trim removed 6 bases at V and 4 bases at J, leaving 11 bases unmatched. Germline V lookup: CDR1 SEHNR, CDR2 FQNEAQ (reference sequence). This TCR came from an adult in good health. The gene calls are TRBV7-9 and TRBJ1-2; 7 positions match TRBD1. The sequencing used peripheral blood, collected on day 0 of AZD1222 vaccination. In nucleotides, the CDR3 is TGTGCCAGCAGGACTTGGACAGGAGAGTTCTATGGCTACACCTTC. Protein product: CASRTWTGEFYGYTF. The full variable domain, with the rest looked up from reference TRBV7-9 and TRBJ1-2, is DTGVSQNPRHKITKRGQNVTFRCDPISEHNRLYWYRQTLGQGPEFLTYFQNEAQLEKSRLLSDRFSAERPKGSFSTLEIQRTEQGDSAMYLCASRTWTGEFYGYTFGSGTRLTVV.